Following are 20 T cell receptor beta chains from one sample sequenced in a study of T cells after yellow fever vaccination. One entry per CDR3 protein, called by TCRdb with MiXCR from the 5' RACE reads. The table lists approximately 22,000 distinct CDR3 sequences, 5.2% of them singletons. The source was PBMCs, either bulk or a sorted T-cell subset (CD4+, CD8+, memory, or dextramer-sorted; not recorded which), collected about 49 days after the first yellow fever vaccination. These TCRs come from a man in his late teens or twenties who received the YFV17D yellow fever vaccine.

This clonotype was recorded many times. The chain links TRBV5-5 to TRBJ1-2; D not resolved. This CDR3 region has 15 residues. Per germline, CDR1 SGHKS and CDR2 YYEKEE (reference sequence). The ends were cut back, 4 bases at V and 1 base at J, with 14 bases in the middle. The CDR3 bases are TGTGCCAGCAGCCTTGGAGAGGCCGTTAACTATGGCTACACCTTC. This sequence encodes CASSLGEAVNYGYTF.

At least ten counts were recorded for this clonotype. V usage is TRBV7-2 and J usage is TRBJ1-4; TRBD1 might be the D (5 bases). Germline V CDR1 and CDR2: SGHTA, FQGNSA. V was pared by 1 base and J by 7 bases, with 13 bases between. This CDR3 has 15 amino acids. The CDR3: CASSLVPGRIEKLFF. CDR3 nucleotides: TGTGCCAGCAGCTTAGTTCCAGGGAGAATTGAAAAACTGTTTTTT.

This clonotype was seen repeatedly, ten times or more. The V call is TRBV6-2 or TRBV6-3, the J call TRBJ1-5; a weak D match, TRBD1 (5 bases). Looked up from germline, CDR1 is MNHEY and CDR2 is SVGEGT. This CDR3 contains 17 residues. V was clipped by 6 bases and J by 2 bases, with 20 bases between them. The CDR3 DNA reads as TGTGCCAGCAGCTACACAATCTACCGGGACGGCAATCAGCCCCAGCATTTT. Amino acid sequence: CASSYTIYRDGNQPQHF.

At least ten counts were recorded for this clonotype. The chain combines TRBV3-1 with TRBJ2-4, with D perhaps matching TRBD1 (6 bases). CDR1 LGHDT and CDR2 YNNKEL come from the germline V gene (reference sequence). CDR3 length: 18 residues. Trimming took 1 base from V and 0 from J, leaving 16 bases between them. CDR3 sequence reads: CASSQVLTQGRAKNIQYF. Here the CDR3 DNA reads TGTGCCAGCAGCCAAGTGCTCACTCAGGGGCGAGCCAAAAACATTCAGTACTTC.

This clonotype occurred many times. The rearrangement links TRBV15 to TRBJ2-7, with 8 bases matching TRBD1. Germline CDR1 and CDR2: LNHNV and YYDKDF (reference sequence). The CDR3 consists of 17 residues. V lost 0 bases and J lost 2; bases outside the gene matches: 9. This CDR3 reads CATSREFGTGMAYEQYF. Here the CDR3 DNA reads TGTGCCACCAGCAGAGAATTTGGGACAGGCATGGCCTACGAGCAGTACTTC.

This clonotype was seen ten or more times. The chain has TRBV10-3 and TRBJ2-3; 7 nucleotides line up with TRBD2. The CDR3 runs to 14 residues. Trimming at V came to 6 bases and at J to 4 bases, leaving 7 bases not matched to a gene. The germline CDR1 and CDR2 sequences are ENHRY and SYGVKD. As DNA, the CDR3 is TGTGCCATCAGCCCAGGCGGGGGATCAGATACGCAGTATTTT. This encodes CAISPGGGSDTQYF.

This clonotype has at least ten counts. This rearrangement joins TRBV14 to TRBJ2-1; D gene uncertain. With 2 bases removed from V and 0 bases from J, the gap between germline ends came to 17 bases. The CDR3 covers 18 residues. CDR1 SGHDN and CDR2 FVKESK come from the germline V gene. As DNA, the CDR3 is TGTGCCAGCAGCCAATATACGGGCGGTTCGAGCTCCTACAATGAGCAGTTCTTC. Translating gives CASSQYTGGSSSYNEQFF.

This clonotype was seen ten or more times. This chain joins TRBV7-9 and TRBJ2-1; perhaps TRBD2 as D (5 bases). Deletions cut 6 bases from V and 0 bases from J, with 15 bases between. Per the germline V gene, CDR1 is SEHNR and CDR2 is FQNEAQ (reference sequence). There are 16 residues in the CDR3. CDR3 residues: CASRAYGDPSYNEQFF. The CDR3 DNA sequence: TGTGCCAGCAGGGCCTACGGGGATCCCTCCTACAATGAGCAGTTCTTC.

Ten or more counts support this clonotype. CDR3: CASTKGEGASYEQYF. The CDR3 DNA reads as TGTGCCAGCACCAAGGGGGAAGGGGCCTCCTACGAGCAGTACTTC. The rearrangement joins TRBV6-1 to TRBJ2-7; a weak D match, TRBD1 (6 bases). This CDR3 is built from 15 residues. Germline lookup yields CDR1 MNHNS and CDR2 SASEGT. The ends were cut back, 7 bases at V and 0 bases at J, with 16 bases in the middle.

This clonotype was found many times. The chain recombines TRBV5-1 with TRBJ2-3; D is perhaps TRBD1 (5 bases). There are 14 residues in the CDR3. The germline V gene encodes CDR1 SGHRS and CDR2 YFSETQ. With 1 base removed from V and 1 base from J, the gap between germline ends came to 7 bases. CDR3 sequence (DNA): TGCGCCAGCAGCTTGAAAGGGGGCACAGATACGCAGTATTTT. Its protein product is CASSLKGGTDTQYF.

This clonotype was picked up many times. The chain uses TRBV20-1 and TRBJ1-5, with D tentatively TRBD1 (5 bases). The CDR3 length is 14 residues. Germline-derived CDR1 and CDR2 are DFQATT and SNEGSKA (reference sequence). V was shortened by 4 bases and J by 9 bases, with 19 bases between the two germline ends. Written as DNA, the CDR3 is TGCAGTGCTACCGGGACCGGGGAGTCAGGGCCCCAGCATTTT. Translating gives CSATGTGESGPQHF.

This clonotype was recorded many times. The chain combines TRBV5-5 with TRBJ1-6, with TRBD1 as a possible D gene (6 bases). Germline V CDR1 and CDR2: SGHKS, YYEKEE (reference sequence). Between the trimmed V and J ends, which lost 5 bases and 6 bases, there was a span of 18 bases. This CDR3 has 16 residues. The CDR3 DNA reads TGTGCCAGCAGTTATCCGCGGACAGAAACTAATTCACCCCTCCACTTT. Its translation: CASSYPRTETNSPLHF.

The table lists this clonotype with many counts. The chain uses TRBV5-1 and TRBJ2-1; D is uncertain. The V end lost 0 bases, the J end lost 3 bases, and 7 bases lay between the germline ends. This CDR3 comprises 14 residues. Germline V CDR1 and CDR2: SGHRS, YFSETQ. The CDR3 loop reads CASSLALIYNEQFF. Written as DNA, the CDR3 is TGCGCCAGCAGCTTGGCTCTGATCTACAATGAGCAGTTCTTC.

This clonotype was recorded many times. This sequence joins TRBV7-8 and TRBJ2-7; the match to TRBD1 covers 10 bases. In germline, CDR1 is SGHVS, CDR2 FQNEAQ. The V segment lost 9 bases and the J segment 3 bases; nucleotides outside the gene matches: 11. CDR3 length: 15 amino acids. The DNA for the CDR3 is TGTGCCAGTTCGAGGGGGGACAGGGGTTTCTACGAGCAGTACGTC. As protein: CASSRGDRGFYEQYV.

This clonotype was detected many times. This chain links TRBV15 with TRBJ2-3, with a tentative D call TRBD2 (6 bases). CDR3 size: 15 residues. The germline V and J ends were trimmed by 1 base and 2 bases, with 10 bases remaining between them. Germline-derived CDR1 and CDR2 are LNHNV and YYDKDF (reference sequence). The CDR3 DNA follows: TGTGCCACCAGCAGAGTTAGCGGTAACACAGATACGCAGTATTTT. Translating it yields CATSRVSGNTDTQYF.

Ten or more counts support this clonotype. The genes are TRBV20-1 and TRBJ2-7, with D possibly matching TRBD1 (6 bases). Per germline, CDR1 DFQATT and CDR2 SNEGSKA (reference sequence). Trimming shortened V by 1 base and J by 5 bases, and 15 bases separated the two germline ends. The CDR3 totals 14 residues. The CDR3 spells CSARATGPRDEQYF. The CDR3, as DNA: TGCAGTGCTAGAGCGACAGGCCCTCGCGACGAGCAGTACTTC.

This clonotype was found a few times. The chain has TRBV5-4 and TRBJ2-1; 16 nucleotides align to TRBD2. The CDR3 contains 16 residues. Unmatched junction bases numbered 3, after V lost 0 bases and J lost 9 bases. The germline V gene encodes CDR1 SGHNT and CDR2 YYREEE (reference sequence). The CDR3, as DNA: TGTGCCAGCAGCTTGGGGGGGACTAGCGGGAGGGGTGAGCAGTTCTTC. Amino acid sequence: CASSLGGTSGRGEQFF.

At least ten counts were recorded for this clonotype. This sequence joins TRBV6-5 and TRBJ1-2; D not certain. This CDR3 has 11 residues. Germline values: CDR1 MNHEY, CDR2 SVGAGI. Trimming pared 8 bases from V and 4 bases from J, leaving 8 bases between. The CDR3 DNA follows: TGTGCCAGCCTGGACCTCTATGGCTACACCTTC. Translation gives CASLDLYGYTF.

There are many counts of this clonotype. The CDR3 nucleotides read TGTGCCAGCAGTTCTTTTGACCCTTGGGGGGGGACTCAAGATACGCAGTATTTT. Amino acid sequence: CASSSFDPWGGTQDTQYF. The chain links TRBV12-3 or TRBV12-4 to TRBJ2-3, with 7 bases fitting TRBD2. The CDR3 contains 18 residues. V shed 4 bases and J 5 bases; nucleotides not matched to a gene: 18.

In its sample, this clonotype was seen many times. The rearrangement uses TRBV27 and TRBJ2-1; TRBD1 might be the D (5 bases). Germline V gene lookup returns CDR1 MNHEY and CDR2 SMNVEV (reference sequence). The CDR3 runs 15 residues. V gave up 5 bases and J gave up 8 bases, with 19 bases separating them. This chain's CDR3 is CASSSPGFFRDEQFF. CDR3 nucleotides: TGTGCCAGCAGTAGTCCCGGCTTCTTCAGGGATGAGCAGTTCTTC.